This T cell receptor beta chain was identified in a study of T cell repertoires in cytomegalovirus infection. Study-level background: CMV infection together with matching HLA type was indicated by public TCR beta signatures. Overall study results and limits: The ex vivo response was dominated by HLA-C-restricted CMV-specific TCR beta clonotypes. Totalled public TCR beta family frequency picked out people who carried CMV plus the relevant HLA.

TCRdb re-called the reads with MiXCR, one entry per CDR3 protein. The sample consists of 400,000 or so distinct CDR3 sequences, 30% to 40% of them appearing once. The CDR3 totals 13 residues. Germline V CDR1 and CDR2: MNHEY, SMNVEV (reference sequence). This clonotype has just a few counts. Its antigen is currently unknown. Mismatch with germline at one junction end may stem from a read error. V usage is TRBV27 and J usage is TRBJ1-1; the D gene is possibly TRBD1 (6 bases). The receptor was isolated from a human donor in good health (CMV status not recorded). Some clones in this sample may be carry-over from other donors' samples. The sequencing sample was made of PBMCs. DNA for the CDR3: TGTGCCAGCGGTTTAGGGGGGAACACTGAAGCTTTCTTT. Translated: CASGLGGNTEAFF.